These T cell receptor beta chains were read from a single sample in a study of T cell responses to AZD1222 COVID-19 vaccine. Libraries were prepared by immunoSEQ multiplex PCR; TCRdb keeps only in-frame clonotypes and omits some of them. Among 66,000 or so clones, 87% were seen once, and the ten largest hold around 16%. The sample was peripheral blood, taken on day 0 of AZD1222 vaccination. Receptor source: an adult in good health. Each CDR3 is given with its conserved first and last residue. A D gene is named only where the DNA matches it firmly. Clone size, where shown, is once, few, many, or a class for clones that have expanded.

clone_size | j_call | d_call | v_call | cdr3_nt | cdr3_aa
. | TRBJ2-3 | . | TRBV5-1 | TGCGCCAGCAGCTTGGAACATAACACAGATACGCAGTATTTT | CASSLEHNTDTQYF
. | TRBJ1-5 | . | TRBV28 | TGTGCCAGCAACAGTGGTCAGCCCCAGCATTTT | CASNSGQPQHF
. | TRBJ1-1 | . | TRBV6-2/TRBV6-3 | TGTGCCAGCAGTTACTACCAGAGGACTGAAGCTTTCTTT | CASSYYQRTEAFF
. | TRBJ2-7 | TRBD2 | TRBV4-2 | TGTGCCAGCAGCCAAGATGGTAGCGGGGGAACCTACGAGCAGTACTTC | CASSQDGSGGTYEQYF
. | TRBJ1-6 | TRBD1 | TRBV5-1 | TGCGCCAGCAGCTCGACAGGGGAATATTCACCCCTCCACTTT | CASSSTGEYSPLHF
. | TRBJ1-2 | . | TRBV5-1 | TGCGCCAGCAGCTTGGAGGGACAAGGGTATGGCTACACCTTC | CASSLEGQGYGYTF
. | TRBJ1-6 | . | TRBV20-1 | TGCAGTGCTGGGGTGGCCTCACCCCTCCACTTT | CSAGVASPLHF
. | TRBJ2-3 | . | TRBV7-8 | TGTGCCAGCACCCGAACAGGGATGGTGGGTCAGCAGTATTTT | CASTRTGMVGQQYF
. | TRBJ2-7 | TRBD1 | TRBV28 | TGTGCCAGCAGTTTATACGGTGCCGGGACAGGGGTCCCCCACGAGCAGTACTTC | CASSLYGAGTGVPHEQYF
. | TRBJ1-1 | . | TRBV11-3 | TGTGCCAGCAGCTCGTTCAGGGAAACTGAAGCTTTCTTT | CASSSFRETEAFF
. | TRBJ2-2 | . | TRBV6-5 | TGTGCCAGCAGTTACTCTTCGGGTAATGCCGGGGAGCTGTTTTTT | CASSYSSGNAGELFF
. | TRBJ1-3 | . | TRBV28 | TGTGCCAGCAGTTTATCTAGTACGGGGATAAACACCATATATTTT | CASSLSSTGINTIYF
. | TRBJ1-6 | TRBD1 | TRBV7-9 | TGTGCCAGCAGCTTGGAGACAGGGATTTCACCCCTCCACTTT | CASSLETGISPLHF
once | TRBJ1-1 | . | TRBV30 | TGTGCCTGGAGTGGCGACTCGAACACTGAAGCTTTCTTT | CAWSGDSNTEAFF
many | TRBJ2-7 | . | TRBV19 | TGTGCCAGTAGTATGGCTGCCTTGGGGGAGCAGTACTTC | CASSMAALGEQYF
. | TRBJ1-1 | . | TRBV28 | TGTGCCACCCTAGGACACACTGAAGCTTTCTTT | CATLGHTEAFF
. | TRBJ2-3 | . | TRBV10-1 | TGCGCCAGCAGTGGGGCAGGGAGGACAGATACGCAGTATTTT | CASSGAGRTDTQYF
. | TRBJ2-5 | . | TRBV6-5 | TGTGCCAGCAGTTACTCCTTTTCCGGGGAGACCCAGTACTTC | CASSYSFSGETQYF
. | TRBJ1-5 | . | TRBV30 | TGTGCCTGGAGTACCAGCGGGGGCGGTCAGCCCCAGCATTTT | CAWSTSGGGQPQHF
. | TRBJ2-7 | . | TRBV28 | TGTGCCAGCAGTCGGGGGATAAGGAGCTCCTACGAGCAGTACTTC | CASSRGIRSSYEQYF
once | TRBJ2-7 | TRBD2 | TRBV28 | TGTGCCAGCAGTTTAATACCTTCCAGCGGGACTCGGGAGCAGTACTTC | CASSLIPSSGTREQYF
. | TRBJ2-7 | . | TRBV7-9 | TGTGCCAGCAGCACGGTATCTGGCCTCGCCTACGAGCAGTACTTC | CASSTVSGLAYEQYF
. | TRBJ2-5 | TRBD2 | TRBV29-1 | TGCAGCGTGGGAGCGGGAGGGCATGAGACCCAGTACTTC | CSVGAGGHETQYF
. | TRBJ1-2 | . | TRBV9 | TGTGCCAGCAGCCCTACAGGGACTAACTATGGCTACACCTTC | CASSPTGTNYGYTF
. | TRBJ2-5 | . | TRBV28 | TGTGCCAGCAGTATCGGGGGTAGCTACCGTCAAGAGACCCAGTACTTC | CASSIGGSYRQETQYF
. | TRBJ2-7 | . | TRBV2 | TGTGCCAGCAGTGATTACAGGGTTACCTCCTACGAGCAGTACTTC | CASSDYRVTSYEQYF
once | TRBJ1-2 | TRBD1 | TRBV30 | TGTGCCTGGAGTGTAGAAGAGGGGGCTCGGTTTGGCTACACCTTC | CAWSVEEGARFGYTF
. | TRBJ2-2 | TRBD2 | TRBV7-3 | TGTGCCAGCAGCTTAGCTAGCGGGAACACCGGGGAGCTGTTTTTT | CASSLASGNTGELFF
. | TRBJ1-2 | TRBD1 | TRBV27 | TGTGCCAGCAGGACCCTACAGGGGGCGGTTGGCTACACCTTC | CASRTLQGAVGYTF
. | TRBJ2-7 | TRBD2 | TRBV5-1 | TGCGCCAGCAGCTCGAGTACGGGGGGGATAACCTACGAGCAGTACTTC | CASSSSTGGITYEQYF
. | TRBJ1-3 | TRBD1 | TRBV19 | TGTGCCAGTAGTATACCGCGACAGGGTGATGGAAACACCATATATTTT | CASSIPRQGDGNTIYF
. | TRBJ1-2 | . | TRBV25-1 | TGTGCCAGCAGTCCCCCCTGGGGAGGGAGTACCGGCTACACCTTC | CASSPPWGGSTGYTF
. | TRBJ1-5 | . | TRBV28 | TGTGCCAGCAGTACGGGCTGGAGTAGCCTTCAGCCCCAGCATTTT | CASSTGWSSLQPQHF
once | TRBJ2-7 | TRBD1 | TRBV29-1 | TGCAGCGCTGGGCAGGGGGTGGCTAGGCAGTACTTC | CSAGQGVARQYF
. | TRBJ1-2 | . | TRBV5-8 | TGTGCCAGCGGCCTTGCTGGAGGCTATGGCTACACCTTC | CASGLAGGYGYTF
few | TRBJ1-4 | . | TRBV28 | TGTGCCAGCAGTTACCCCGGGGAAACTAATGAAAAACTGTTTTTT | CASSYPGETNEKLFF
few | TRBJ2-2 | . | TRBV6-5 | TGTGCCAGCAGTTACGGGGGGAACACCGGGGAGCTGTTTTTT | CASSYGGNTGELFF
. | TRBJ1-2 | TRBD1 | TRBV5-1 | TGCGCCAGCAGCGCAAACCGGGACAGCTTCTATGGCTACACCTTC | CASSANRDSFYGYTF
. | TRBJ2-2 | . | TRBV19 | TGTGCCACTAACCTGGGGGGGCTCACCGGGGAGCTGTTTTTT | CATNLGGLTGELFF
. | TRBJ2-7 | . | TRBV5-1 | TGCGCCAGCAGCTTGGCTGGCCCCCCCTACGAGCAGTACTTC | CASSLAGPPYEQYF
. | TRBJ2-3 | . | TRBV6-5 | TGTGCCAGCAGGCTAGATGCAGATACGCAGTATTTT | CASRLDADTQYF
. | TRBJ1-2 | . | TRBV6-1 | TGTGCCAGCACTGAGGTGTTTGGCTACACCTTC | CASTEVFGYTF
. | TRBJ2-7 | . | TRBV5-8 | TGTGCCAGCAGCTTGGTTATGACCCCCTACGAGCAGTACTTC | CASSLVMTPYEQYF